One sample yielded the 7 T cell receptor beta chains listed below, sequenced in a study of T-cell memory formation after mild COVID-19. Via MiXCR, TCRdb re-called the 5' RACE reads, giving one row per CDR3 protein. The sample gives 500,000 to 650,000 distinct CDR3 sequences, roughly 20% of which show up once; 7% to 9% is in the top ten. The source material was PBMCs or a T cell subset sorted from them (not recorded which). These receptor sequences come from an adult woman who had mild COVID-19 (a few samples of this study predate the infection). Cell type and time point are not known.

This clonotype was seen more than once but under ten times. The V and J genes are TRBV5-1 and TRBJ2-3; tentative D call: TRBD2 (7 bases). Germline assignment: CDR1 SGHRS and CDR2 YFSETQ. The V end lost 0 bases, the J end lost 2 bases, and 13 bases lay between the germline ends. CDR3 length: 16 residues. CDR3 sequence (DNA): TGCGCCAGCAGCTTGGAAGACGGGGGGCTCACAGATACGCAGTATTTT. Protein product: CASSLEDGGLTDTQYF.

This clonotype has only a few counts. The V gene is TRBV11-3, the J gene TRBJ2-7; D is possibly TRBD2 (6 bases). The germline gives CDR1 SGHNT, CDR2 YENEEA. The V and J ends lost 2 bases and 2 bases respectively, with 16 bases between them. The CDR3 is 16 amino acids. The CDR3 coding sequence is TGTGCCAGCAGCTTAATCGACCGGGACTTAACCTACGAGCAGTACTTC. This translates into CASSLIDRDLTYEQYF.

This clonotype appeared a few times. The rearrangement joins TRBV20-1 to TRBJ1-2; D not resolved. The CDR3 sequence is 15 residues long. Germline CDR1 DFQATT, CDR2 SNEGSKA (reference sequence). V lost 0 bases and J 7 bases, leaving 18 bases between the germline ends. As DNA, the CDR3 is TGCAGTGCTAGAGATCCTCAAGGAACCCGATTTGGCTACACCTTC. This sequence encodes CSARDPQGTRFGYTF.

The chain carries TRBV4-2 and TRBJ2-7; 12 positions agree with TRBD2. CDR1 LGHNA and CDR2 YNFKEQ come from the germline V gene. The CDR3 totals 18 residues. V lost 5 bases to trimming and J lost 3 bases; unmatched junction nucleotides: 14. The CDR3 here is CASSVRTSGIPEGYEQYF. The CDR3 coding sequence is TGTGCCAGCAGCGTACGGACTAGCGGGATTCCGGAGGGCTACGAGCAGTACTTC.

This clonotype was seen only a few times. The chain recombines TRBV7-9 with TRBJ1-1; D is perhaps TRBD1 (6 bases). The V gene lost 4 bases and the J gene lost 7 bases, with 16 bases spanning the gap. From germline, CDR1 is SEHNR and CDR2 FQNEAQ (reference sequence). This CDR3 is built from 14 residues. The CDR3 reads CASSSTGYRSEAFF. CDR3 in DNA: TGTGCCAGCAGCTCTACAGGGTATAGGAGTGAAGCTTTCTTT.

This clonotype was detected many times. The genes are TRBV29-1 and TRBJ2-1; tentatively, D is TRBD1 or TRBD2 (5 bases each). CDR3 length: 12 amino acids. CDR1 SQVTM and CDR2 ANQGSEA come from the germline V gene. The V gene lost 7 bases and the J gene lost 5 bases, with 12 bases spanning the gap. The CDR3 here is CSAGRENNEQFF. The CDR3 coding sequence is TGCAGCGCGGGACGTGAGAACAATGAGCAGTTCTTC.

The chain employs TRBV5-1 and TRBJ1-1; the D gene is possibly TRBD1 (6 bases). CDR3 length: 14 residues. The V end lost 4 bases, the J end lost 6 bases, and 16 bases lay between the germline ends. CDR1 and CDR2 (germline): SGHRS, YFSETQ. CDR3 coding DNA: TGCGCCAGCAGCGTGTTGGACAGCACCTCTGAAGCTTTCTTT. Translating gives CASSVLDSTSEAFF.